The T cell receptor beta chain under discussion was sequenced for a study of graft-versus-host responses after intestinal transplantation. Whole-study results and caveats: Declining HvG levels early post-transplant were linked to peak circulating GvH clone levels.

Here immunoSEQ multiplex PCR was the method, and the copy in TCRdb shows in-frame clones only, minus some. The sample has 30,000 to 40,000 clones; around 86% are singletons. A note on this clone: The antigen remains unidentified.

The germline gives CDR1 LGHNA, CDR2 YSLEER. With 4 bases clipped from V and 4 bases from J, the junction kept 2 bases outside the gene matches. This CDR3 has 13 residues. The clonotype was recovered from a human patient who received an intestinal transplant, so some T cells may come from the graft donor. This specimen was PBMCs, taken about 38 months after transplant. V and J are TRBV4-3 and TRBJ1-1; 8 bases agree with TRBD1. CDR3 nucleotides: TGCGCCAGCAGCCCGACAGGGGCCACTGAAGCTTTCTTT. Encoded protein: CASSPTGATEAFF.